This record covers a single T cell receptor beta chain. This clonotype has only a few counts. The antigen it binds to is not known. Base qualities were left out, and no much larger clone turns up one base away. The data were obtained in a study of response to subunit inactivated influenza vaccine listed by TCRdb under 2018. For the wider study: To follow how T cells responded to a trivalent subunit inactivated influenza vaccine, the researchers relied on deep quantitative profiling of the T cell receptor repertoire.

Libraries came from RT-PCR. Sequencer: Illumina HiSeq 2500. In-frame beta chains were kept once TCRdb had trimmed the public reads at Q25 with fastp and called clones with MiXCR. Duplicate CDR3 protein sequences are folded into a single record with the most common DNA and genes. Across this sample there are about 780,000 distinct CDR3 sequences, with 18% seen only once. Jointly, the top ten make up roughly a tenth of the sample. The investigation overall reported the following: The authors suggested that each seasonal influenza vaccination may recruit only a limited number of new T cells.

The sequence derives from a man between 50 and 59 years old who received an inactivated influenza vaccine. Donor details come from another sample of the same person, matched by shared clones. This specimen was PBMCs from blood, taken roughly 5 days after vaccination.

In nucleotides, the sequence is TGCAGTGCTAGGAAGGACTTAGAAGCTTTCTTT. Translation gives CSARKDLEAFF. This receptor chain uses TRBV20-1 and TRBJ1-1; a confident D gene designation cannot be given. Inclusive of the bounding cysteine and phenylalanine, the CDR3 is 11 residues long. The kept DNA is CDR3 alone, 33 bases in frame from the first base. V lost 3 bases and J lost 8 bases; the stretch between them is 10 bases long. The germline V gene (reference sequence) specifies DFQATT as CDR1 and SNEGSKA as CDR2.